The 9 T cell receptor beta chains listed next were all sequenced from one sample in a study of cytomegalovirus exposure and HLA in healthy donors. The PCR used 60 Vbeta and 13 Jbeta primers. Clones were sequenced by immunoSEQ multiplex PCR, and TCRdb holds only the in-frame ones, with some missing. This table holds over 150,000 clones, 60% to 80% found once. Specimen: PBMCs. The receptor source for this set is a woman aged 50 to 65 in good health and CMV-seropositive.

V is TRBV30 and J is TRBJ2-1; perhaps TRBD1 as D (6 bases). Germline-derived CDR1 and CDR2 are GTSNPN and SVGIG (reference sequence). The V and J ends lost 0 bases and 3 bases respectively, with 12 bases between them. This CDR3 has 15 amino acids. DNA for the CDR3: TGTGCCTGGAGTGTATGGGACAAGCGCTACAATGAGCAGTTCTTC. Amino acids: CAWSVWDKRYNEQFF.

The sample holds a few counts of this clone. The CDR3 coding sequence is TGTGCCAGCAGTATTACTGGTGGGAGGGCAAACATTCAGTACTTC. The encoded protein is CASSITGGRANIQYF. V is TRBV13 and J is TRBJ2-4; 7 nucleotides match TRBD2. Germline loops: CDR1 PRHDT, CDR2 FYEKMQ (reference sequence). V was clipped by 6 bases and J by 6 bases; unmatched bases: 11. The length of the CDR3 is 15 residues. Based on the CDR3 plus reference TRBV13 and TRBJ2-4, the full variable domain is AAGVIQSPRHLIKEKRETATLKCYPIPRHDTVYWYQQGPGQDPQFLISFYEKMQSDKGSIPDRFSAQQFSDYHSELNMSSLELGDSALYFCASSITGGRANIQYFGAGTRLSVL.

CDR3 sequence: CASSLGTGGYTIYF. CDR3 bases: TGTGCCAGCAGCTTAGGTACGGGAGGTTACACCATATATTTT. V usage is TRBV11-2 and J usage is TRBJ1-3, with D unclear. The CDR3 has 14 residues. Per germline, CDR1 SGHAT and CDR2 FQNNGV. V lost 1 base and J lost 8, with 12 bases in between.

The chain links TRBV2 to TRBJ2-2, with 9 bases matching TRBD1. V shed 6 bases, J shed 1 base, and the junction held 3 bases outside the gene matches. The CDR3 runs 15 residues. The V gene's germline CDR1 is SNHLY and CDR2 FYNNEI. Here the CDR3 reads CASREGQGNTGELFF. The DNA for the CDR3 is TGTGCCAGCAGAGAGGGACAGGGGAACACCGGGGAGCTGTTTTTT.

The chain links TRBV10-3 to TRBJ1-1, with 9 nucleotides matching TRBD1. Per germline, CDR1 ENHRY and CDR2 SYGVKD. V shed 7 bases, J shed 3 bases, and the junction held 6 bases outside the gene matches. CDR3 size: 14 residues. The CDR3 is CAIKQTGGHTEAFF. Written as DNA, the CDR3 is TGTGCCATCAAGCAGACAGGGGGTCACACTGAAGCTTTCTTT.

V is TRBV6-1 and J is TRBJ2-5; no clear D. V lost 1 base to trimming and J lost 4 bases, with 16 bases between them. Germline V gene lookup returns CDR1 MNHNS and CDR2 SASEGT. The CDR3 has 16 amino acids. For the CDR3, the DNA is TGTGCCAGCAGTGAAGAATGGCACAGTACCCTAGAGACCCAGTACTTC. It encodes CASSEEWHSTLETQYF.

This chain links TRBV29-1 with TRBJ1-1; tentatively, D is TRBD1 (5 bases). Trimming took 0 bases from V and 5 from J, leaving 7 bases between them. CDR3 length: 12 residues. Germline V gene sequence: CDR1 SQVTM, CDR2 ANQGSEA. The CDR3 loop is CSVEDGGTEAFF. In DNA, the CDR3 is TGCAGCGTTGAAGATGGGGGGACTGAAGCTTTCTTT.

This CDR3 reads CASSSGTSGVEDTQYF. The CDR3 coding sequence is TGTGCCAGCAGTTCCGGGACTAGCGGGGTGGAAGATACGCAGTATTTT. V and J are TRBV27 and TRBJ2-3, with 13 positions matching TRBD2. The CDR3 has 16 residues. Germline-derived CDR1 and CDR2 are MNHEY and SMNVEV (reference sequence). J gave up 5 bases and V 4 bases, and 6 bases lay outside the gene matches.

Only a few counts were recorded for this clone. The identical CDR3 is also encoded by other nucleotide sequences in the sample. The rearrangement links TRBV9 to TRBJ1-1, with TRBD1 as a possible D gene (5 bases). Germline V gene lookup returns CDR1 SGDLS and CDR2 YYNGEE. The V end was cut by 2 bases, the J end by 5 bases, with 10 bases between. The CDR3 totals 13 residues. DNA of the CDR3: TGTGCCAGCAGCGTGTGGGGGGAAACTGAAGCTTTCTTT. Translated, it gives CASSVWGETEAFF.